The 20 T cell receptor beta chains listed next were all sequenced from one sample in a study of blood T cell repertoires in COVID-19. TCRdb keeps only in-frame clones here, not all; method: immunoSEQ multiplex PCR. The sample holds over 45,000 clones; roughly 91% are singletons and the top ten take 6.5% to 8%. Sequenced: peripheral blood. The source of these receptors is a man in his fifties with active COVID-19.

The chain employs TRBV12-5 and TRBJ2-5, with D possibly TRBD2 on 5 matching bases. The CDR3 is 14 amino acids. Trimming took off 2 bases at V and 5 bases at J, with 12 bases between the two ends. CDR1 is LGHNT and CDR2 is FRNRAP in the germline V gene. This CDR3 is CASGLPLGVETQYF. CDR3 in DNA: TGTGCTAGTGGTTTGCCCCTCGGGGTGGAGACCCAGTACTTC.

The CDR3 loop is CASTDPGQGYSGANVLTF. CDR3 in DNA: TGTGCCAGCACCGATCCGGGACAGGGTTACTCTGGGGCCAACGTCCTGACTTTC. The chain recombines TRBV9 with TRBJ2-6; 9 bases line up with TRBD1. The CDR3 is 18 amino acids. In germline, CDR1 is SGDLS, CDR2 YYNGEE. The V gene end was trimmed by 6 bases and the J gene end by 0 bases; junction bases not matched to a gene: 10.

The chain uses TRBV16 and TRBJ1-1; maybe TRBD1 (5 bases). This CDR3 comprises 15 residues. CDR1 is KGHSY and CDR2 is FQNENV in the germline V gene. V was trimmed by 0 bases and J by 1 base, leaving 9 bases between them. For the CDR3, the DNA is TGTGCCAGCAGCCAATCCTGGGGGGAGAACACTGAAGCTTTCTTT. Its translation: CASSQSWGENTEAFF.

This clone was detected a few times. CDR3 amino acids: CASSYTSGTTYEQYF. CDR3 DNA sequence: TGTGCCAGCAGTTACACTAGCGGGACGACCTACGAGCAGTACTTC. The gene calls are TRBV6-5 and TRBJ2-7, with 10 bases lining up with TRBD2. J was trimmed by 2 bases and V by 2 bases; bases with no gene match: 3. The CDR3 has 15 amino acids. Germline-derived CDR1 and CDR2 are MNHEY and SVGAGI.

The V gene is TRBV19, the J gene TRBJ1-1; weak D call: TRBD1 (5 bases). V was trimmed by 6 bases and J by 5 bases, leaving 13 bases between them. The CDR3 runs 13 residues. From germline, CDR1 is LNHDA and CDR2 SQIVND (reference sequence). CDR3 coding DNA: TGTGCCAGTAGATGGGGGGAGGCGACTGAAGCTTTCTTT. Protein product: CASRWGEATEAFF. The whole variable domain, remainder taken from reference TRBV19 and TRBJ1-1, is DGGITQSPKYLFRKEGQNVTLSCEQNLNHDAMYWYRQDPGQGLRLIYYSQIVNDFQKGDIAEGYSVSREKKESFPLTVTSAQKNPTAFYLCASRWGEATEAFFGQGTRLTVV.

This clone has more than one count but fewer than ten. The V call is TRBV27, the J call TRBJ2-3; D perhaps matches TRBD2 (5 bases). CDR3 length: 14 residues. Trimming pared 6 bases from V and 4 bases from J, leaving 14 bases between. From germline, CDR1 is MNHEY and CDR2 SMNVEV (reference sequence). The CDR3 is CASRRGNEADTQYF. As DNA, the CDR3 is TGTGCCAGCAGACGGGGTAATGAGGCAGATACGCAGTATTTT.

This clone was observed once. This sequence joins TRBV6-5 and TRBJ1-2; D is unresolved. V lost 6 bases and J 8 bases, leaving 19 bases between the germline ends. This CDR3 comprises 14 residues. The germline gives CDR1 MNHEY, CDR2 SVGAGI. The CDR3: CASSAIQRSGGYTF. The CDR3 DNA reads TGTGCCAGCAGCGCGATACAGCGCTCGGGGGGCTACACCTTC.

CDR3 bases: TGTGCCAGTACAAGGACAGGGGCTTACGAGCAGTACTTC. Translating it yields CASTRTGAYEQYF. V usage is TRBV19 and J usage is TRBJ2-7; 9 bases match TRBD1. The junction had 5 bases not matched to a gene; V was cut back by 7 bases and J by 4 bases. This CDR3 contains 13 residues. From germline, CDR1 is LNHDA and CDR2 SQIVND (reference sequence).

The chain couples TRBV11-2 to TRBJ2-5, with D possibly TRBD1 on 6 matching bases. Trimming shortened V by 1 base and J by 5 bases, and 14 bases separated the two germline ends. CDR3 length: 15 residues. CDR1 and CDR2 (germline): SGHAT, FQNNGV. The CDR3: CASSLGVGQGETQYF. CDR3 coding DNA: TGTGCCAGCAGCTTAGGAGTGGGGCAGGGGGAGACCCAGTACTTC.

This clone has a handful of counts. CDR3 DNA: TGTGCCAGCCGAGAGGGAAGCATGGAGCAGTTCTTC. Translation: CASREGSMEQFF. The chain is built from TRBV6-5 and TRBJ2-1; perhaps TRBD2 as D (5 bases). This CDR3 is built from 12 residues. V was cut by 8 bases and J by 10 bases, with 15 bases left in between. Germline CDR1 and CDR2: MNHEY and SVGAGI.

CDR3 in amino acids: CASSYRQGRNQPQHF. For the CDR3, the DNA is TGTGCCAGCAGCTACAGACAGGGGCGCAATCAGCCCCAGCATTTT. This chain links TRBV6-5 with TRBJ1-5, with TRBD1 matching over 8 bases. Germline lookup yields CDR1 MNHEY and CDR2 SVGAGI. V dropped 6 bases and J dropped 2; count of bases not matched to a gene: 6. The CDR3 contains 15 residues.

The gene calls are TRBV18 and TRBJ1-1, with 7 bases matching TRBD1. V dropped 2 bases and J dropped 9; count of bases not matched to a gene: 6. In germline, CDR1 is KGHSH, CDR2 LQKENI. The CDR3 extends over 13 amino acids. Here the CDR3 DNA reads TGTGCCAGCTCACCAGTGACAGGGTCAAAAGCTTTCTTT. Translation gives CASSPVTGSKAFF.

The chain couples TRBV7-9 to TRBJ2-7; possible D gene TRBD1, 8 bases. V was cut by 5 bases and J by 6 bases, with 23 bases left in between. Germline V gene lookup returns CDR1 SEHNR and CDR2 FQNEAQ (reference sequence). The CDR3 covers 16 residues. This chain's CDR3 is CASSPRYGQGGGEQYF. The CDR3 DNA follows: TGTGCCAGCAGCCCCCGGTATGGACAGGGAGGGGGCGAGCAGTACTTC.

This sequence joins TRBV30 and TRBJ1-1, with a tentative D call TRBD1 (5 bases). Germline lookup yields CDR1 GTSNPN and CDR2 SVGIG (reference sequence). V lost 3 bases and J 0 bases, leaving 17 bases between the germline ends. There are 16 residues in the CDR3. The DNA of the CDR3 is TGTGCCTGGAGAGGGGAGGCCGGCTTCATGAACACTGAAGCTTTCTTT. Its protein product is CAWRGEAGFMNTEAFF. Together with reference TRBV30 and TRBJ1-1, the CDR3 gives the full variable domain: SQTIHQWPATLVQPVGSPLSLECTVEGTSNPNLYWYRQAAGRGLQLLFYSVGIGQISSEVPQNLSASRPQDRQFILSSKKLLLSDSGFYLCAWRGEAGFMNTEAFFGQGTRLTVV.

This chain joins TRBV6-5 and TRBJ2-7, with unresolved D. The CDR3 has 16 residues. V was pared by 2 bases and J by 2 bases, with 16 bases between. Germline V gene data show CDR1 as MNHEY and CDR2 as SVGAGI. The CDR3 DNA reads TGTGCCAGCAGTTACGCAGCACGGCAGGCTCCCTACGAGCAGTACTTC. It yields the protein CASSYAARQAPYEQYF.

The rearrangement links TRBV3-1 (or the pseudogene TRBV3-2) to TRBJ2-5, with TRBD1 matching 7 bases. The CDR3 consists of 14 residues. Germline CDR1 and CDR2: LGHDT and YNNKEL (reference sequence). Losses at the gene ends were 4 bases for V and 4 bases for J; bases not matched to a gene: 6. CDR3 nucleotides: TGTGCCAGCAGCCCCCGAGGGGGCATAGAGACCCAGTACTTC. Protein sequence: CASSPRGGIETQYF.

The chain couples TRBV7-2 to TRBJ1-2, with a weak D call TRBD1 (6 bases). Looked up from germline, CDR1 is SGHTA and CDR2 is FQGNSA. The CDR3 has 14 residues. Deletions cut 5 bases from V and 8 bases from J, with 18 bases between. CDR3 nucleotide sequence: TGTGCCAGCAGCAGCTACTTACAGGGAAACGGCTACACCTTC. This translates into CASSSYLQGNGYTF.

Written as DNA, the CDR3 is TGTGCCAGCAGCCAAGGTAGCCCGGGGACAGGCGTGAAAAAACTGTTTTTT. Encoded protein: CASSQGSPGTGVKKLFF. The rearrangement uses TRBV3-1 (or the pseudogene TRBV3-2) and TRBJ1-4; TRBD1 aligns across 8 bases. The CDR3 has 17 residues. V was clipped by 1 base and J by 9 bases; unmatched bases: 13. Germline V gene sequence: CDR1 LGHDT, CDR2 YNNKEL (reference sequence).

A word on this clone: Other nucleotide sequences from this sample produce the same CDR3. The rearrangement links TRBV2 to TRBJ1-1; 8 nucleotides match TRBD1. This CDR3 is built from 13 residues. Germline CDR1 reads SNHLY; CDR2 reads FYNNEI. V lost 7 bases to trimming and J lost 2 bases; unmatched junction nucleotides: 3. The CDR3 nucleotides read TGTGCCAGCACTACAGGGGGAAACACTGAAGCTTTCTTT. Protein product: CASTTGGNTEAFF.

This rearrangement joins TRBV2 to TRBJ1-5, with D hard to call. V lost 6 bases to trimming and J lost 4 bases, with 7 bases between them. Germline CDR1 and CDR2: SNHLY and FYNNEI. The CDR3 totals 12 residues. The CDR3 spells CASSLSNQPQHF. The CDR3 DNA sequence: TGTGCCAGCAGCCTCTCGAATCAGCCCCAGCATTTT.